This T cell receptor beta chain was sequenced for a study of blood T cell repertoires in COVID-19. At the level of the study: Sample material is recorded as cDNA or gDNA derived from T cells, B-cell-depleted T cells, or PBMCs.

Per the authors' pipeline: Nucleated cell counts were estimated from reference gene primer amplification. Libraries were prepared by immunoSEQ multiplex PCR; TCRdb keeps only in-frame clonotypes and omits some of them. V and J calls and clone size come straight from that table; D and trimming were deduced from the DNA. The table lists roughly 170,000 clones, 83% of them singletons. The participants were between about 18 and 95 years old and came from roughly 24 US areas. Participant reports of clinical history set cohort assignment. Input material: PBMCs or T cells enriched from blood (not recorded which). This TCR derives from a woman aged 45-60 years who had recovered from COVID-19.

The CDR3 nucleotides read TGTGCCAGCAGCTTACTGGGTTCGGGGGAGCAGTTCTTC. Its protein product is CASSLLGSGEQFF. J is TRBJ2-1 and V is TRBV7-3, with D possibly TRBD2 on 5 matching bases. Trimming took 2 bases from V and 10 from J, leaving 12 bases between them. Germline V gene sequence: CDR1 SGHTA, CDR2 FQGTGA. The CDR3 consists of 13 residues.